The T cell receptor beta chain described here comes from a study of blood T cell repertoires in COVID-19. Study background: The origin of the acute and convalescent COVID-19 samples was the United States, Italy and Spain. The analysed material was cDNA or gDNA that came from T cells, B-cell-depleted T cells, or PBMCs.

The study drew participants aged about 18 to 95 years from some 23 US areas. The length of the CDR3 is 14 residues. Per the germline V gene, CDR1 is SNHLY and CDR2 is FYNNEI. The V and J ends lost 3 bases and 8 bases, in that order; junction bases with no gene match: 8. This table comes from immunoSEQ multiplex PCR, and its TCRdb copy is limited to in-frame clones, with some not included. The sample carries around 150,000 clones, approximately 88% recorded once. Sequencing was performed on PBMCs or T cells enriched from blood (not recorded which). This sequence originates from a woman aged 55 to 70 who had recovered from COVID-19. The chain combines TRBV2 with TRBJ1-2, with TRBD1 matching 8 bases. The CDR3 DNA follows: TGTGCCAGCAGTGAGAGCAGGGGGCTTTACGGCTACACCTTC. Its protein is CASSESRGLYGYTF.